The 21 T cell receptor beta chains listed next were all sequenced from one sample in a study of technical replicates of blood from a handful of donors. TCRdb keeps only in-frame clones here, not all; method: immunoSEQ multiplex PCR. The sample yields approximately 78,000 clones, roughly 92% seen once. Material for sequencing was T cells isolated from PBMCs. These receptors originate from a human donor in good health.

The genes are TRBV5-6 and TRBJ1-5, with a tentative D call TRBD1 (6 bases). V lost 3 bases and J 0 bases, leaving 16 bases between the germline ends. This CDR3 is built from 17 residues. Germline assignment: CDR1 SGHDT and CDR2 YYEEEE. CDR3 sequence reads: CASSSRQERYSNQPQHF. CDR3 in DNA: TGTGCCAGCAGCTCACGACAGGAGAGATATAGCAATCAGCCCCAGCATTTT.

J is TRBJ2-1 and V is TRBV29-1; 7 positions agree with TRBD1. Trimming at V came to 6 bases and at J to 5 bases, leaving 4 bases not matched to a gene. The CDR3 spans 12 residues. Per the germline V gene, CDR1 is SQVTM and CDR2 is ANQGSEA. This CDR3 reads CSVGTVNNEQFF. The DNA for the CDR3 is TGCAGCGTCGGGACAGTAAACAATGAGCAGTTCTTC.

This clone was seen a single time. J is TRBJ1-2 and V is TRBV27; D uncertain. Germline assignment: CDR1 MNHEY and CDR2 SMNVEV (reference sequence). CDR3 length: 13 residues. The V and J ends lost 1 base and 0 bases respectively, with 3 bases between them. CDR3 coding DNA: TGTGCCAGCAGTTTATACACTAACTATGGCTACACCTTC. Protein product: CASSLYTNYGYTF.

V is TRBV4-2 and J is TRBJ2-7; 8 bases line up with TRBD1. Germline V gives CDR1 LGHNA, CDR2 YNFKEQ. V dropped 0 bases and J dropped 7; count of bases not matched to a gene: 8. This CDR3 comprises 15 residues. The CDR3 DNA reads as TGTGCCAGCAGCCAAGATCCCAGGGGGCAGGGGGAGCAGTACTTC. Encoded protein: CASSQDPRGQGEQYF.

This rearrangement joins TRBV4-1 to TRBJ1-1; D perhaps matches TRBD1 (6 bases). The germline V gene has CDR1 MGHRA and CDR2 YSYEKL. The CDR3 runs to 14 residues. Trimming left V 4 bases short and J 2 bases short, with 11 bases between. The CDR3 DNA sequence: TGCGCCAGCAGCCCCGGGACACTTAACACTGAAGCTTTCTTT. Protein sequence: CASSPGTLNTEAFF.

CDR3 sequence reads: CASSSLQEIYSNQPQHF. The CDR3, as DNA: TGTGCCAGCAGTTCCCTACAGGAGATCTATAGCAATCAGCCCCAGCATTTT. The chain recombines TRBV28 with TRBJ1-5; tentative D call: TRBD1 (5 bases). Germline V lookup: CDR1 MDHEN, CDR2 SYDVKM. Trimming shortened V by 4 bases and J by 0 bases, and 16 bases separated the two germline ends. This CDR3 has 17 residues. Looking up the rest from reference TRBV28 and TRBJ1-5 gives the full variable domain: DVKVTQSSRYLVKRTGEKVFLECVQDMDHENMFWYRQDPGLGLRLIYFSYDVKMKEKGDIPEGYSVSREKKERFSLILESASTNQTSMYLCASSSLQEIYSNQPQHFGDGTRLSIL.

V is TRBV10-3 and J is TRBJ2-3; 9 nucleotides match TRBD2. The ends lost 1 base at V and 6 bases at J; junction bases unmatched: 8. The CDR3 has 16 amino acids. Germline CDR1 is ENHRY and CDR2 is SYGVKD. The CDR3, as DNA: TGTGCCATCAGTGAGTACCAAGCGGGAGGCCCCGATACGCAGTATTTT. This translates into CAISEYQAGGPDTQYF.

This chain links TRBV6-6 with TRBJ2-7, with D perhaps matching TRBD2 (6 bases). The CDR3 covers 15 residues. Trimming stripped 6 bases from V and 2 bases from J, with 17 bases between. Germline lookup yields CDR1 MNHNY and CDR2 SVGAGI (reference sequence). In DNA form, the CDR3 reads TGTGCCAGCAGCCCCGGGACTCGGACCACCTACGAGCAGTACTTC. Translation: CASSPGTRTTYEQYF.

This clone was detected only once. This CDR3 is also generated by other DNA sequences in the sample. The chain links TRBV7-2 to TRBJ2-3; no firm D call. With 3 bases removed from V and 6 bases from J, the gap between germline ends came to 4 bases. Per germline, CDR1 SGHTA and CDR2 FQGNSA. This CDR3 is built from 11 residues. DNA of the CDR3: TGTGCCAGCAGCTTTCAGGATACGCAGTATTTT. Translating it yields CASSFQDTQYF.

This clone was seen only once. This chain uses TRBV27 with TRBJ2-3, with 7 bases lining up with TRBD1. The CDR3 is 15 amino acids. Germline CDR1 is MNHEY and CDR2 is SMNVEV (reference sequence). V lost 6 bases, J lost 2 bases, and 8 bases stayed unmatched. The CDR3 loop is CASSLRDRPTDTQYF. The CDR3 DNA follows: TGTGCCAGCAGCCTCCGGGACAGACCCACAGATACGCAGTATTTT.

This clone came up once. The rearrangement joins TRBV5-4 to TRBJ2-7, with D perhaps matching TRBD1 (5 bases). Germline CDR1 is SGHNT and CDR2 is YYREEE (reference sequence). This CDR3 contains 12 residues. V was clipped by 2 bases and J by 7 bases, with 10 bases between them. CDR3 DNA sequence: TGTGCCAGCAGCTTCCGCCAGGGAGAGCAGTACTTC. Translated, it gives CASSFRQGEQYF.

This chain joins TRBV7-2 and TRBJ2-3; D uncertain. The CDR3 sequence is 13 residues long. Germline V gene lookup returns CDR1 SGHTA and CDR2 FQGNSA. V lost 4 bases and J 3 bases, leaving 8 bases between the germline ends. CDR3 region: CASSYDGTDTQYF. In DNA form, the CDR3 reads TGTGCCAGCAGCTACGACGGGACAGATACGCAGTATTTT.

The chain has TRBV4-2 and TRBJ2-4; tentatively, D is TRBD1 (5 bases). Looked up from germline, CDR1 is LGHNA and CDR2 is YNFKEQ. The V and J ends lost 1 base and 5 bases respectively, with 9 bases between them. There are 14 residues in the CDR3. CDR3 bases: TGTGCCAGCAGCCAAGGACAGCTTCAAAACATTCAGTACTTC. Its protein product is CASSQGQLQNIQYF.

The chain recombines TRBV6-1 with TRBJ1-5, with 7 bases aligning to TRBD1. V lost 2 bases, J lost 6 bases, and 10 bases stayed unmatched. In germline, CDR1 is MNHNS, CDR2 SASEGT. The CDR3 has 16 amino acids. CDR3: CASSEQSGQSFQPQHF. DNA of the CDR3: TGTGCCAGCAGTGAACAATCGGGACAGTCTTTTCAGCCCCAGCATTTT.

The rearrangement uses TRBV18 and TRBJ1-1; D not certain. The CDR3 contains 13 residues. The ends were cut back, 4 bases at V and 0 bases at J, with 6 bases in the middle. Germline lookup yields CDR1 KGHSH and CDR2 LQKENI. The CDR3 protein is CASSLALNTEAFF. The CDR3 coding sequence is TGTGCCAGCTCACTAGCTTTGAACACTGAAGCTTTCTTT.

The chain uses TRBV10-3 and TRBJ2-3; 10 bases are shared with TRBD2. The CDR3 spans 12 residues. Trimming took 10 bases from V and 5 from J; bases not matched to a gene: 3. Germline CDR1 ENHRY, CDR2 SYGVKD. The CDR3 DNA follows: TGTGCCACCCGACTAGCGGGAGATACGCAGTATTTT. Amino acids: CATRLAGDTQYF.

The V and J genes are TRBV7-2 and TRBJ2-2, with 8 bases matching TRBD2. Germline CDR1 SGHTA, CDR2 FQGNSA. The CDR3 has 17 amino acids. With V trimmed by 1 base and J by 1 base, 5 bases remained unmatched. This CDR3 is CASSLDGAGGNTGELFF. For the CDR3, the DNA is TGTGCCAGCAGCTTAGATGGCGCGGGAGGGAACACCGGGGAGCTGTTTTTT. The full variable domain, rest sourced from reference TRBV7-2 and TRBJ2-2, is GAGVSQSPSNKVTEKGKDVELRCDPISGHTALYWYRQSLGQGLEFLIYFQGNSAPDKSGLPSDRFSAERTGGSVSTLTIQRTQQEDSAVYLCASSLDGAGGNTGELFFGEGSRLTVL.

The genes are TRBV28 and TRBJ2-1, with D unresolved. The CDR3 runs 15 residues. Germline CDR1 and CDR2: MDHEN and SYDVKM. Trimming shortened V by 6 bases and J by 0 bases, and 12 bases separated the two germline ends. CDR3: CASSWSRSSYNEQFF. CDR3 nucleotides: TGTGCCAGCAGCTGGAGCCGTTCCTCCTACAATGAGCAGTTCTTC.

This sequence joins TRBV14 and TRBJ2-1; 8 positions match TRBD2. V gave up 3 bases and J gave up 7 bases; unmatched junction bases: 11. The CDR3 contains 16 residues. CDR1 and CDR2 (germline): SGHDN, FVKESK. As DNA, the CDR3 is TGTGCCAGCAGCCACTTAAGCACTAGCGGACGGAATGAGCAGTTCTTC. This codes for CASSHLSTSGRNEQFF.

The rearrangement links TRBV25-1 to TRBJ2-2; the D gene is possibly TRBD2 (6 bases). This CDR3 has 13 residues. CDR1 is MGHDK, CDR2 SYGVNS, per germline. V was cut by 3 bases and J by 7 bases, with 9 bases left in between. Written as DNA, the CDR3 is TGTGCCAGCAGTGACGGAGGGTTCGGGGAGCTGTTTTTT. It encodes CASSDGGFGELFF.

The chain couples TRBV28 to TRBJ1-5, with D perhaps matching TRBD1 (5 bases). This CDR3 comprises 15 residues. With 7 bases removed from V and 0 bases from J, the gap between germline ends came to 13 bases. Germline V lookup: CDR1 MDHEN, CDR2 SYDVKM. CDR3 protein: CASMGWQGSNQPQHF. The DNA for the CDR3 is TGTGCCAGCATGGGCTGGCAGGGTAGCAATCAGCCCCAGCATTTT. Variable domain in full (rest from reference TRBV28 and TRBJ1-5): DVKVTQSSRYLVKRTGEKVFLECVQDMDHENMFWYRQDPGLGLRLIYFSYDVKMKEKGDIPEGYSVSREKKERFSLILESASTNQTSMYLCASMGWQGSNQPQHFGDGTRLSIL.